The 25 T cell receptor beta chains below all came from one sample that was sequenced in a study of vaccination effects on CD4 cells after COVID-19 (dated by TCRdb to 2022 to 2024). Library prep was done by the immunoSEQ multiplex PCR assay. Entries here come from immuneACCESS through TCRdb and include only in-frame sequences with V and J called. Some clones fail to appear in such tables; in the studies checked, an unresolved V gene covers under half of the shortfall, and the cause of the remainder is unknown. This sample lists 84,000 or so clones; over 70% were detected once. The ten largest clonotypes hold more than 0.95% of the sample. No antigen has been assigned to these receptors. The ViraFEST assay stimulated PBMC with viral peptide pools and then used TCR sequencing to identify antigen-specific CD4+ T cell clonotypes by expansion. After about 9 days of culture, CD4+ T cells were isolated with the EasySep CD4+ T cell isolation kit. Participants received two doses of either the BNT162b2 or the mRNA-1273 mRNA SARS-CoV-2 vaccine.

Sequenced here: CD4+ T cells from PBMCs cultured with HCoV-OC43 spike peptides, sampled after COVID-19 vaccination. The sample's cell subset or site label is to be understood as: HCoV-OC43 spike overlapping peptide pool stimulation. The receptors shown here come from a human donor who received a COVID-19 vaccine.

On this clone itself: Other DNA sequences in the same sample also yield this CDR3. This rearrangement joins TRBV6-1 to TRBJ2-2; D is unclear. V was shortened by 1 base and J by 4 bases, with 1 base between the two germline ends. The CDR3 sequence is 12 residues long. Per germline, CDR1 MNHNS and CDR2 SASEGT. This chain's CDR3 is CASSEGTGELFF. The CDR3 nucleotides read TGTGCCAGCAGTGAAGGCACCGGGGAGCTGTTTTTT.

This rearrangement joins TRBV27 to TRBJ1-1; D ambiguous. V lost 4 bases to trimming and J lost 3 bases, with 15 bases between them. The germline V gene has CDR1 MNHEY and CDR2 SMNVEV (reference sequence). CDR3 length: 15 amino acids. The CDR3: CASSSPGVGYTEAFF. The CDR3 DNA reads TGTGCCAGCAGTTCCCCGGGTGTTGGGTACACTGAAGCTTTCTTT.

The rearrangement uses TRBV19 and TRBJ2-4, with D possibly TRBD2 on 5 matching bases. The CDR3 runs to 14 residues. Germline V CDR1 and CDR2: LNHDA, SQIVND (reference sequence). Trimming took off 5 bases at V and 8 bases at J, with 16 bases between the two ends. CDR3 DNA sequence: TGTGCCAGTAGTGTTAGGGCTCCCGGGGACATTCAGTACTTC. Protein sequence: CASSVRAPGDIQYF.

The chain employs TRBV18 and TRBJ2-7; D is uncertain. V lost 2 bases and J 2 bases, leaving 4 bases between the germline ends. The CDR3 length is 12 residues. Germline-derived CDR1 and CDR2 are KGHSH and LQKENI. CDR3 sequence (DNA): TGTGCCAGCTCACCAAGCGCCTACGAGCAGTACGTC. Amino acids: CASSPSAYEQYV.

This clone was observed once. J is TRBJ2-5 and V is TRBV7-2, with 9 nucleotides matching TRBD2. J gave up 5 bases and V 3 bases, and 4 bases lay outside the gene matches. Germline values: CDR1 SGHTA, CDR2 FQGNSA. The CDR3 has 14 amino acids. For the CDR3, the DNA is TGTGCCAGCAGCTTTGCTAGCGGGGCGGAGACCCAGTACTTC. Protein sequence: CASSFASGAETQYF.

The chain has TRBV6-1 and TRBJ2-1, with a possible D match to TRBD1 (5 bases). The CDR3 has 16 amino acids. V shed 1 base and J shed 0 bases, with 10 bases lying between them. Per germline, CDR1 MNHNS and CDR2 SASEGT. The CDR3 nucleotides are TGTGCCAGCAGTGAAGTTTTTAGGGGCTCCTACAATGAGCAGTTCTTC. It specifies CASSEVFRGSYNEQFF.

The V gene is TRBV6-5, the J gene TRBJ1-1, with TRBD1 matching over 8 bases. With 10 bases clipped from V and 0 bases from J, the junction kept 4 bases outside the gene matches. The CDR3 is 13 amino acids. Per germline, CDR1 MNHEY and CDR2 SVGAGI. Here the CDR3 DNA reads TGTGCCACATACAGGGGGATGAACACTGAAGCTTTCTTT. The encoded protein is CATYRGMNTEAFF.

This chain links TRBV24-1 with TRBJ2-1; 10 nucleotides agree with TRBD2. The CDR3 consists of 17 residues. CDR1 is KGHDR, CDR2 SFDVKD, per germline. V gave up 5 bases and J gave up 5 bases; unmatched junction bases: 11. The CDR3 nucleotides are TGTGCCACCAGTGCCTCCCCTAGCGGGGGACAAGACAATGAGCAGTTCTTC. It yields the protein CATSASPSGGQDNEQFF.

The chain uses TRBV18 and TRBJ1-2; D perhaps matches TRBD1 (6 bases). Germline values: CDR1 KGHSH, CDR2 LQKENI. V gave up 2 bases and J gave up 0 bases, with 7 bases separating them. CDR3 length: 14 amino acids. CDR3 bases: TGTGCCAGCTCACCAGGACAGTCTAACTATGGCTACACCTTC. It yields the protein CASSPGQSNYGYTF.

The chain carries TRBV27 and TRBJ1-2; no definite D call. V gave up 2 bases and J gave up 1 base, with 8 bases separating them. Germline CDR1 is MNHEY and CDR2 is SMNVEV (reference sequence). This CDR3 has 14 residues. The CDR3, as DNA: TGTGCCAGCAGTTTAACCAGGAATAACTATGGCTACACCTTC. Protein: CASSLTRNNYGYTF.

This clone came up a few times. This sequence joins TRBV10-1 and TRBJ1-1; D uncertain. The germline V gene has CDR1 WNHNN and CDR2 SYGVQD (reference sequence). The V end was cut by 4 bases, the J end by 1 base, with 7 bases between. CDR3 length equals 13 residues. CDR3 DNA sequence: TGCGCCAGCAGTGTCCAGACGAACACTGAAGCTTTCTTT. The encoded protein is CASSVQTNTEAFF.

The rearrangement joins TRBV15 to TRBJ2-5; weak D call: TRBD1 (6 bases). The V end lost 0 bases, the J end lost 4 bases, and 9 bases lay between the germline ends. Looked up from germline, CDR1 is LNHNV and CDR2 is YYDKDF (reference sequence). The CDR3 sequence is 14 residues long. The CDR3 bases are TGTGCCACCAGCAGAGACAGGGGCGGAGAGACCCAGTACTTC. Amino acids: CATSRDRGGETQYF.

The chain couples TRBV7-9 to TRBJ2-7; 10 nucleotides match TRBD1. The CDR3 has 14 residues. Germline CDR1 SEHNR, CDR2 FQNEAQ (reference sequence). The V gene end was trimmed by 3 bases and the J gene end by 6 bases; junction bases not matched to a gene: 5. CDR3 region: CASSFGRTGGEQYV. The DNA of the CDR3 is TGTGCCAGCAGCTTCGGGAGGACAGGGGGCGAGCAGTACGTC.

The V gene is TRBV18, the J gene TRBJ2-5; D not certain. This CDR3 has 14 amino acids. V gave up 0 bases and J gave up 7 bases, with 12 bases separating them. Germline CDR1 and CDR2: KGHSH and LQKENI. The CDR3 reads CASSPPAGGRTQYF. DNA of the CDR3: TGTGCCAGCTCACCACCGGCAGGCGGCCGGACCCAGTACTTC.

The DNA for the CDR3 is TGTGCCAGCAGTTTAACCTCTCGGGGCTACACCTTC. Its translation is CASSLTSRGYTF. The V and J genes are TRBV28 and TRBJ1-2; no clear D. Trimming stripped 2 bases from V and 8 bases from J, with 9 bases between. The CDR3 extends over 12 amino acids. Germline V lookup: CDR1 MDHEN, CDR2 SYDVKM.

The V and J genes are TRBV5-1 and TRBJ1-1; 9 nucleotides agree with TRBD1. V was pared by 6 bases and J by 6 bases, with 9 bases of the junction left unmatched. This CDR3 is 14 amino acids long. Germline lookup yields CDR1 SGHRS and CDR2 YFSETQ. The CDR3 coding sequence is TGCGCCAGCACCTCCCCGGACAGGGGCGCTGAAGCTTTCTTT. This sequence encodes CASTSPDRGAEAFF.

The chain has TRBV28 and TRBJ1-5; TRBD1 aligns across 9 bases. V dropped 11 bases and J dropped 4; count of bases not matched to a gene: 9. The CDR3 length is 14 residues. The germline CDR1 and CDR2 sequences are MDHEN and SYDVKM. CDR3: CAGFRTGANQPQHF. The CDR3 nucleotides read TGTGCCGGATTTCGGACAGGGGCAAATCAGCCCCAGCATTTT.

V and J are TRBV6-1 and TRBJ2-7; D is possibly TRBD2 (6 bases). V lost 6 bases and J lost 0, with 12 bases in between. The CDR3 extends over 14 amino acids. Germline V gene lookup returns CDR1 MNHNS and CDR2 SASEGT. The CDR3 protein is CASRPAGSSYEQYV. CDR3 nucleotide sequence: TGTGCCAGCAGGCCCGCGGGGAGCTCCTACGAGCAGTACGTC.

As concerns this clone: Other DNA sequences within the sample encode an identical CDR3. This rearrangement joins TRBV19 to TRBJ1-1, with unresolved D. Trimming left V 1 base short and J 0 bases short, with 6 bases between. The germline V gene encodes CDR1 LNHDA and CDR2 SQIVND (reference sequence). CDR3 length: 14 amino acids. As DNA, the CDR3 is TGTGCCAGTAGTATAGCGCGGGTGAACACTGAAGCTTTCTTT. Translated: CASSIARVNTEAFF.

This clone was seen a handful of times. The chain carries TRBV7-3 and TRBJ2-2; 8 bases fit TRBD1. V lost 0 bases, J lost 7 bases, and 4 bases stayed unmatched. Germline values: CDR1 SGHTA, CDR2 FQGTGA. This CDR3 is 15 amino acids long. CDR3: CASSLTGQGIGELFF. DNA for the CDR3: TGTGCCAGCAGCTTAACAGGACAGGGAATCGGGGAGCTGTTTTTT.

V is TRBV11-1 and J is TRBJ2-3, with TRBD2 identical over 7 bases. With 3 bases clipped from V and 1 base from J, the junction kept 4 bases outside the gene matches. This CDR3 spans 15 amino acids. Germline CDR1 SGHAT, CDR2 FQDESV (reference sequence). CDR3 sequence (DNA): TGTGCCAGCAGCTTGGCGGGAGACCGCACAGATACGCAGTATTTT. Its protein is CASSLAGDRTDTQYF.

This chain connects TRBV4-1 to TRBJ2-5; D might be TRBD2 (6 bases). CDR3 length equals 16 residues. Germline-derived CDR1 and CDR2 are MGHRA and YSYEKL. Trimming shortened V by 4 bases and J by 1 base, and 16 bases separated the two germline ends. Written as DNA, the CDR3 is TGCGCCAGCAGCCGAAATGTGGGGGGTTCCCAAGAGACCCAGTACTTC. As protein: CASSRNVGGSQETQYF.

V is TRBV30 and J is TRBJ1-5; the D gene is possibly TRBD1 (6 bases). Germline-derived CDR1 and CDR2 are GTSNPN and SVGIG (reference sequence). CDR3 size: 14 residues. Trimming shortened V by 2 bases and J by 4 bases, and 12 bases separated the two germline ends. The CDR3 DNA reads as TGTGCCTGGAGTCACACAGGGACAAATCAGCCCCAGCATTTT. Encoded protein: CAWSHTGTNQPQHF.

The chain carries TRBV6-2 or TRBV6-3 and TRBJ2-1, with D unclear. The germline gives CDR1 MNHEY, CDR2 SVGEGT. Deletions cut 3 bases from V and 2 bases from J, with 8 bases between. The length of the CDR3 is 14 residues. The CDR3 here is CASSYLGPYNEQFF. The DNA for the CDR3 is TGTGCCAGCAGTTATTTAGGGCCCTACAATGAGCAGTTCTTC.

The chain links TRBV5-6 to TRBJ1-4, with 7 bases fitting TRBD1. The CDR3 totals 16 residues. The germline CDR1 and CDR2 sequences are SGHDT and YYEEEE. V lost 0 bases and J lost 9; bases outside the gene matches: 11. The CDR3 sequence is CASSLGVQGDSKKLFF. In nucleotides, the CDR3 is TGTGCCAGCAGCTTGGGAGTTCAGGGGGATTCTAAAAAACTGTTTTTT.